This T cell receptor (beta chain) is drawn from a study of blood T cell repertoires in COVID-19. Study details: The United States, Italy and Spain supplied acute and convalescent COVID-19 samples. T cells, B-cell-depleted T cells, or PBMCs provided the cDNA or gDNA that served as material.

The CDR3 consists of 16 residues. V lost 0 bases to trimming and J lost 4 bases; unmatched junction nucleotides: 5. CDR1 is SGDLS and CDR2 is YYNGEE in the germline V gene. As processed by the authors: By means of reference gene primer amplification, nucleated cell counts were estimated. Profiled with immunoSEQ multiplex PCR; TCRdb holds only in-frame clones, not every one. The D gene and trimming were derived from the DNA, and the V and J assignments and clone size from that table. This sample has approximately 250,000 clones, with around 83% found just once. The receptor comes from a woman aged 45 to 65 with acute or convalescent COVID-19. V and J are TRBV9 and TRBJ2-2; 8 bases align to TRBD2. The material sequenced was peripheral blood. The CDR3, as DNA: TGTGCCAGCAGCGTAGAGGCGGGGGGAGGCACCGGGGAGCTGTTTTTT. Translated, it gives CASSVEAGGGTGELFF.